This T cell receptor (beta chain) was documented in a study of blood T cell repertoires in COVID-19. Original processing methods: Estimates of nucleated cell counts were drawn from the amplification of reference gene primers. The table came from immunoSEQ multiplex PCR; TCRdb's copy has only in-frame clones and leaves some out. The DNA was the basis for D and trimming; V, J and clone size are from that table. The sample includes more than 350,000 clones, around 87% seen only once; the top ten take 8.5% to 12%. The CDR3 runs to 15 residues. CDR1 is MDHEN, CDR2 SYDVKM, per germline. The V end was cut by 3 bases, the J end by 5 bases, with 17 bases between. Patients of the Seattle cohort, enrolled during active infection, were followed longitudinally.

Sample: peripheral blood. The clonotype comes from a woman aged 25 to 39 with COVID-19, enrolled during active disease. The chain is built from TRBV28 and TRBJ2-7, with D possibly matching TRBD1 (7 bases). Here the CDR3 DNA reads TGTGCCAGCAGTTTCGGGCGCCAGGGGGGCCACGAGCAGTACTTC. Translated: CASSFGRQGGHEQYF.